A single sample is the source of the 27 T cell receptor beta chains below, sequenced in a study of shared clonotypes between healthy human individuals. The assay was immunoSEQ multiplex PCR, and TCRdb's table has in-frame clones only and misses some. Here the sample spans over 2 million clones, approximately 90% being singletons. Sequenced input: naive CD4+ T cells from PBMCs. Sample subset: CD45RA+ positively selected. These receptors all stem from a man aged 18 to 29 in good health. Some clones in this sample may be carry-over from other donors' samples.

The genes are TRBV30 and TRBJ1-2; TRBD1 is a possible D gene (5 bases). The V and J ends lost 3 bases and 4 bases respectively, with 12 bases between them. The CDR3 covers 13 residues. Per germline, CDR1 GTSNPN and CDR2 SVGIG (reference sequence). CDR3: CAWRGTQAYGYTF. CDR3 DNA: TGTGCCTGGAGGGGGACGCAAGCCTATGGCTACACCTTC.

This sequence joins TRBV7-2 and TRBJ2-7, with a tentative D call TRBD2 (5 bases). V was clipped by 0 bases and J by 3 bases, with 9 bases between them. Germline values: CDR1 SGHTA, CDR2 FQGNSA. There are 14 residues in the CDR3. CDR3 sequence: CASSLAGVIYEQYF. CDR3 DNA: TGTGCCAGCAGCTTAGCGGGAGTAATCTACGAGCAGTACTTC.

The rearrangement joins TRBV27 to TRBJ2-7; 8 bases match TRBD2. Germline V CDR1 and CDR2: MNHEY, SMNVEV (reference sequence). The CDR3 is 14 residues long. With V trimmed by 3 bases and J by 6 bases, 7 bases remained unmatched. For the CDR3, the DNA is TGTGCCAGCAGTTTCGGGGGGGCCTGGTCCGAGCAGTACTTC. Translation: CASSFGGAWSEQYF.

The chain couples TRBV28 to TRBJ2-2, with TRBD1 matching over 9 bases. The trim removed 3 bases at V and 3 bases at J, leaving 11 bases unmatched. Germline V CDR1 and CDR2: MDHEN, SYDVKM. The CDR3 is 18 residues long. The CDR3 region has the DNA TGTGCCAGCAGTTTGTTTTTTAGGACAGGGGTTTACACCGGGGAGCTGTTTTTT. As protein: CASSLFFRTGVYTGELFF.

The J gene is TRBJ2-1, the V gene TRBV5-8, with TRBD2 matching 9 bases. The CDR3 sequence is 15 residues long. CDR1 SGHTS and CDR2 YDEGEE come from the germline V gene. Losses at the gene ends were 1 base for V and 5 bases for J; bases not matched to a gene: 4. This CDR3 reads CASSLMAGGNNEQFF. The CDR3 coding sequence is TGTGCCAGCAGCTTGATGGCGGGAGGGAACAATGAGCAGTTCTTC.

The chain uses TRBV5-4 and TRBJ2-3; D ambiguous. V shed 0 bases and J shed 3 bases, with 14 bases lying between them. Germline V gives CDR1 SGHNT, CDR2 YYREEE (reference sequence). CDR3 size: 16 residues. The CDR3 DNA reads TGTGCCAGCAGCTTGGATAGCCTAGGGCGGACAGATACGCAGTATTTT. This codes for CASSLDSLGRTDTQYF.

Note on this clone: Sequence at one end of the junction differs from germline and may be a read error. The chain carries TRBV30 and TRBJ2-7; possibly TRBD1 for D (6 bases). Germline-derived CDR1 and CDR2 are GTSNPN and SVGIG (reference sequence). The CDR3 consists of 14 residues. The chain's CDR3 is CAWSPILPGTPQGF. CDR3 DNA: TGTGCCTGGAGTCCGATCCTCCCCGGGACACCTCAGGGCTTC.

This clone was detected only a few times. The V gene is TRBV16, the J gene TRBJ2-7, with D tentatively TRBD1 or TRBD2 (5 bases each). The germline V gene has CDR1 KGHSY and CDR2 FQNENV. Deletions cut 1 base from V and 2 bases from J, with 9 bases between. CDR3 length: 14 residues. The DNA of the CDR3 is TGTGCCAGCAGCCAATTAGGGACCCCCTACGAGCAGTACTTC. Translating gives CASSQLGTPYEQYF.

Of note for this clone: The same CDR3 arises from other DNA sequences in this sample as well. The genes are TRBV5-5 and TRBJ1-5; no definite D call. The germline V gene has CDR1 SGHKS and CDR2 YYEKEE (reference sequence). The V end was cut by 0 bases, the J end by 7 bases, with 8 bases between. The CDR3 sequence is 13 residues long. The CDR3 here is CASSLDLNQPQHF. The CDR3 DNA reads TGTGCCAGCAGCTTGGATCTGAACCAGCCCCAGCATTTT.

The V call is TRBV7-2, the J call TRBJ2-1; D is possibly TRBD2 (5 bases). The germline CDR1 and CDR2 sequences are SGHTA and FQGNSA. CDR3 length: 14 amino acids. Trimming shortened V by 2 bases and J by 4 bases, and 9 bases separated the two germline ends. The CDR3 is CASSLIGDYNEQFF. CDR3 bases: TGTGCCAGCAGCTTAATCGGGGATTACAATGAGCAGTTCTTC.

The chain combines TRBV6-1 with TRBJ2-7, with D unclear. Germline V gives CDR1 MNHNS, CDR2 SASEGT. The CDR3 is 15 residues long. With 7 bases removed from V and 6 bases from J, the gap between germline ends came to 22 bases. CDR3 bases: TGTGCCAGCAAGCTTGGAAGGGATGCGGTTCGCGAGCAGTACTTC. As protein: CASKLGRDAVREQYF.

This chain links TRBV5-4 with TRBJ2-2; D is tentatively TRBD1 or TRBD2 (5 bases each). V dropped 2 bases and J dropped 5 bases, with 13 bases sitting between them. Germline V gene lookup returns CDR1 SGHNT and CDR2 YYREEE (reference sequence). The CDR3 contains 15 residues. The CDR3 DNA reads TGTGCCAGCAGCTTAAAGGGACGGCAGACCGGGGAGCTGTTTTTT. Protein product: CASSLKGRQTGELFF. Variable domain in full (rest from reference TRBV5-4 and TRBJ2-2): ETGVTQSPTHLIKTRGQQVTLRCSSQSGHNTVSWYQQALGQGPQFIFQYYREEENGRGNFPPRFSGLQFPNYSSELNVNALELDDSALYLCASSLKGRQTGELFFGEGSRLTVL.

The rearrangement joins TRBV6-1 to TRBJ2-1, with 7 nucleotides matching TRBD1. After removal of 3 bases from V and 5 bases from J, the junction contained 4 bases not matched to a gene. The CDR3 has 14 amino acids. Germline V gene lookup returns CDR1 MNHNS and CDR2 SASEGT. The CDR3 nucleotides are TGTGCCAGCAGTGACAGGGGGAGAAACAATGAGCAGTTCTTC. This codes for CASSDRGRNNEQFF.

The chain joins TRBV19 to TRBJ2-3; tentative D call: TRBD2 (7 bases). The V and J ends lost 7 bases and 6 bases respectively, with 23 bases between them. The CDR3 has 16 residues. CDR1 and CDR2 from the germline V gene are LNHDA and SQIVND (reference sequence). The CDR3, as DNA: TGTGCCAGTACCCTTGGGGGGGCTCAGCAGCGGGATACGCAGTATTTT. Its translation: CASTLGGAQQRDTQYF. The whole variable domain, filled in from reference TRBV19 and TRBJ2-3, reads DGGITQSPKYLFRKEGQNVTLSCEQNLNHDAMYWYRQDPGQGLRLIYYSQIVNDFQKGDIAEGYSVSREKKESFPLTVTSAQKNPTAFYLCASTLGGAQQRDTQYFGPGTRLTVL.

This clone was seen just once. The V call is TRBV10-1, the J call TRBJ2-7, with D possibly TRBD1 on 6 matching bases. In germline, CDR1 is WNHNN, CDR2 SYGVQD (reference sequence). V lost 2 bases and J 5 bases, leaving 10 bases between the germline ends. The CDR3 is 13 amino acids. DNA for the CDR3: TGCGCCAGCAGTGAGGCGCCAGGGGACGAGCAGTACTTC. The encoded protein is CASSEAPGDEQYF.

The sample holds one count of this clone. V gene TRBV18 combines with J gene TRBJ2-7; D remains ambiguous. Germline CDR1 KGHSH, CDR2 LQKENI. This CDR3 comprises 13 residues. The V gene lost 1 base and the J gene lost 7 bases, with 11 bases spanning the gap. The CDR3 sequence: CASSPHPVGEQYF. In DNA form, the CDR3 reads TGTGCCAGCTCACCACACCCGGTCGGGGAGCAGTACTTC.

In this sample, this clone turned up a few times. V gene TRBV11-2 combines with J gene TRBJ1-1; D remains ambiguous. This CDR3 spans 13 amino acids. Germline V gene sequence: CDR1 SGHAT, CDR2 FQNNGV. The V gene lost 1 base and the J gene lost 6 bases, with 9 bases spanning the gap. The CDR3 DNA sequence: TGTGCCAGCAGCTTAGTACGTACATCTGAAGCTTTCTTT. Translated, it gives CASSLVRTSEAFF.

V gene TRBV2 combines with J gene TRBJ1-1; tentatively, D is TRBD1 (5 bases). The V gene's germline CDR1 is SNHLY and CDR2 FYNNEI. With 7 bases removed from V and 4 bases from J, the gap between germline ends came to 19 bases. The CDR3 consists of 15 residues. The DNA for the CDR3 is TGTGCCAGCACCCCGACAGCCCCCCCGGGCACTGAAGCTTTCTTT. As protein: CASTPTAPPGTEAFF.

This chain uses TRBV30 with TRBJ2-2, with D unresolved. The CDR3 is 12 residues long. The ends were cut back, 2 bases at V and 7 bases at J, with 8 bases in the middle. CDR1 GTSNPN and CDR2 SVGIG come from the germline V gene (reference sequence). This chain's CDR3 is CAWSPSGGELFF. CDR3 DNA: TGTGCCTGGAGTCCCTCGGGCGGGGAGCTGTTTTTT.

The CDR3 region is CASSATGSKGEQFF. For the CDR3, the DNA is TGTGCCAGCAGCGCGACAGGGTCTAAGGGTGAGCAGTTCTTC. The V and J genes are TRBV5-5 and TRBJ2-1, with 7 bases fitting TRBD1. Germline CDR1 SGHKS, CDR2 YYEKEE (reference sequence). The CDR3 totals 14 residues. Trimming cost V 4 bases and J 9 bases; bases outside gene matches: 10.

This rearrangement joins TRBV6-5 to TRBJ2-1, with 14 bases that match TRBD2. The J segment lost 9 bases and the V segment lost 0 bases, leaving 4 bases of the junction unmatched. The CDR3 has 16 amino acids. Germline values: CDR1 MNHEY, CDR2 SVGAGI. As DNA, the CDR3 is TGTGCCAGCAGTTACTCGGGACTAGCGGGAGTTAGTGAGCAGTTCTTC. It translates to CASSYSGLAGVSEQFF.

The chain combines TRBV28 with TRBJ1-1, with TRBD1 as a possible D gene (6 bases). The CDR3 is 16 amino acids. V was trimmed by 2 bases and J by 3 bases, leaving 16 bases between them. Germline CDR1 MDHEN, CDR2 SYDVKM. CDR3: CASSLGRGVIDTEAFF. The DNA for the CDR3 is TGTGCCAGCAGTTTAGGGAGGGGGGTTATCGACACTGAAGCTTTCTTT.

The chain employs TRBV7-3 and TRBJ1-1, with D hard to call. In germline, CDR1 is SGHTA, CDR2 FQGTGA. There are 15 residues in the CDR3. V was shortened by 1 base and J by 1 base, with 10 bases between the two germline ends. CDR3 sequence (DNA): TGTGCCAGCAGCTTAAACGGCGGAACGAACACTGAAGCTTTCTTT. It encodes CASSLNGGTNTEAFF.

The chain couples TRBV27 to TRBJ2-2; maybe TRBD2 (6 bases). Trimming removed 2 bases from V and 4 bases from J, with 17 bases in between. CDR1 and CDR2 (germline): MNHEY, SMNVEV (reference sequence). This CDR3 contains 17 residues. The CDR3 bases are TGTGCCAGCAGTTTACGGCCCCCGGGGGTTCGCACCGGGGAGCTGTTTTTT. This encodes CASSLRPPGVRTGELFF.

A note on this clone: This sample includes further DNA sequences coding for the same CDR3. The chain employs TRBV7-9 and TRBJ1-1; D is ambiguous. This CDR3 has 13 residues. Germline CDR1 and CDR2: SEHNR and FQNEAQ (reference sequence). Trimming took 2 bases from V and 1 from J, leaving 5 bases between them. The CDR3 bases are TGTGCCAGCAGCTTAACACAGAACACTGAAGCTTTCTTT. Protein: CASSLTQNTEAFF.

The V and J genes are TRBV9 and TRBJ2-5; a possible D gene is TRBD2 (6 bases). Germline V gene sequence: CDR1 SGDLS, CDR2 YYNGEE. Trimming left V 4 bases short and J 1 base short, with 11 bases between. The CDR3 runs to 14 residues. The CDR3 region has the DNA TGTGCCAGCAGCCCCCGGGGAGGCCAAGAGACCCAGTACTTC. It codes for CASSPRGGQETQYF.

The chain joins TRBV2 to TRBJ2-2; the D is unclear. V lost 7 bases, J lost 0 bases, and 9 bases lay in between. The germline V gene encodes CDR1 SNHLY and CDR2 FYNNEI. This CDR3 has 14 residues. The CDR3 region is CASMLGPNTGELFF. CDR3 DNA: TGTGCCAGCATGCTGGGCCCGAACACCGGGGAGCTGTTTTTT.